This is a list of T cell receptor beta chains from one sample in a study of T cell responses to AZD1222 COVID-19 vaccine. Generated by immunoSEQ multiplex PCR, the TCRdb table keeps only in-frame clones and is missing some. The sample lists 75,000 to 90,000 clones, roughly 90% seen once, with about 5% in the top ten. The sample was peripheral blood, taken on day 0 of AZD1222 vaccination. These receptors were taken from an adult in good health. Each CDR3 is given with its conserved first and last residue. Each record gives: D gene, clone size, J gene, V gene, CDR3 protein, CDR3 DNA. A D gene is named only where the DNA matches it firmly. Rows give clone size only sometimes, using once, few, many, or a class for an expanded clone.

>TRBD1|.|TRBJ1-5|TRBV7-8
CASSLVDRGNQPQHF
TGTGCCAGCAGCTTAGTTGACAGGGGGAATCAGCCCCAGCATTTT
>.|.|TRBJ1-2|TRBV6-5
CATAPTGSGYGYTF
TGTGCCACCGCACCGACAGGTAGTGGATATGGCTACACCTTC
>.|.|TRBJ2-1|TRBV27
CASRATGQTYNEQFF
TGTGCCAGCAGAGCGACGGGACAAACCTACAATGAGCAGTTCTTC
>.|.|TRBJ1-2|TRBV28
CASRATVGYGYTF
TGTGCCAGCAGAGCTACAGTGGGGTACGGCTACACCTTC
>TRBD1|.|TRBJ1-2|TRBV27
CASTDQGADGYTF
TGTGCCAGCACCGACCAGGGGGCGGATGGCTACACCTTC
>.|.|TRBJ1-5|TRBV7-2
CASSLEATVSNQPQHF
TGTGCCAGCAGCTTAGAAGCGACAGTCAGCAATCAGCCCCAGCATTTT
>TRBD1|.|TRBJ2-5|TRBV5-4
CASGRQGAETQYF
TGTGCCAGCGGGAGACAGGGGGCAGAGACCCAGTACTTC
>TRBD1|.|TRBJ1-2|TRBV9
CASSAGQGAPGYTF
TGTGCCAGCAGCGCCGGACAGGGGGCGCCTGGCTACACCTTC
>TRBD1|few|TRBJ1-1|TRBV11-2
CASSSRTGTLLAFF
TGTGCCAGCAGCTCCCGGACAGGGACATTGCTGGCTTTCTTT
>.|.|TRBJ1-5|TRBV27
CASSLAGGEGRGQPQHF
TGTGCCAGCAGCCTGGCGGGGGGCGAGGGAAGGGGACAGCCCCAGCATTTT
>.|.|TRBJ1-6|TRBV6-5
CASSQSPLGSPLHF
TGTGCCAGCAGTCAATCCCCCCTTGGCTCACCCCTCCACTTT
>TRBD1|.|TRBJ2-7|TRBV4-3
CASSQDIMWTGGGYEQYF
TGCGCCAGCAGCCAAGACATAATGTGGACAGGGGGTGGATACGAGCAGTACTTC
>.|once|TRBJ1-5|TRBV24-1
CATSDNQDSNQPQHF
TGTGCCACCAGTGATAACCAAGATAGCAATCAGCCCCAGCATTTT